Detailed here is one TCR beta chain. Its specificity is unknown. The PCR made use of 60 Vbeta and 13 Jbeta primers. Generated by immunoSEQ multiplex PCR, the TCRdb table keeps only in-frame clones and is missing some. The sample yields 150,000 to 170,000 clones, approximately 77% seen once. This record comes from a study of cytomegalovirus exposure and HLA in healthy donors. Study-level results: Most of the CMV-associated TCR beta chains (in a later analysis) appeared to be HLA-restricted.

The CDR3 extends over 15 amino acids. The V gene's germline CDR1 is MNHEY and CDR2 SMNVEV (reference sequence). The chain has TRBV27 and TRBJ2-5; TRBD2 aligns across 7 bases. The better agreement between TRBJ2-7 and the DNA end casts doubt on the J call. The source is a man younger than 35 in good health and CMV-seronegative. The sequencing input was PBMCs. This CDR3 is CASSQSLADSYEQYF. DNA of the CDR3: TGTGCCAGCAGTCAATCCCTAGCGGACTCCTACGAGCAGTACTTC.